What follows is one T cell receptor (beta chain) and its context. Its target is unknown. The record originates from a study of siplizumab effects on memory and regulatory T cells. General study results and limits: Naive T cells were seemingly more diverse than memory cells, and major contributions to the alloresponse seemed to be made by them. The study found that siplizumab significantly reduced alloreactive sequences traceable to unstimulated CD4+ memory cells.

TCRdb's copy holds only in-frame clones and misses some; the assay was immunoSEQ multiplex PCR. The sample carries over 85,000 clones, approximately 90% recorded once. Trimming left V 4 bases short and J 2 bases short, with 7 bases between. Germline V CDR1 and CDR2: SGHTA, FQGNSA. The CDR3 contains 13 residues. Input material: CD4+ T cells sorted from blood. This sequence joins TRBV7-2 and TRBJ2-3; no definite D call. The clonotype comes from a human donor in good health. The CDR3 reads CASSSDPTDTQYF. The CDR3 DNA sequence: TGTGCCAGCAGCTCCGACCCCACAGATACGCAGTATTTT.